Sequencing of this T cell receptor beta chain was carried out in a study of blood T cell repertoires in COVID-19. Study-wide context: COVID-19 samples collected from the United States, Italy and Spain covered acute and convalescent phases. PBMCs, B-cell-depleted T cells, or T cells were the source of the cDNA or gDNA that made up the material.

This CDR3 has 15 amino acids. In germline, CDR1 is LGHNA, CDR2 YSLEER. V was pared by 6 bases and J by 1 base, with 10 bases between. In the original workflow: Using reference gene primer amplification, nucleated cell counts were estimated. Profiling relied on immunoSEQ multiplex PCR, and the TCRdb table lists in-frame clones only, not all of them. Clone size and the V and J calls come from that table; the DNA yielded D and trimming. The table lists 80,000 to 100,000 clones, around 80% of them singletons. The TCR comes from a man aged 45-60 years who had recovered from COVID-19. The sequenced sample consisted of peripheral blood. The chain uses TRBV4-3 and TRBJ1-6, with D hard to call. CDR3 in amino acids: CASRKSRSYNSPLHF. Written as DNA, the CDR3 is TGCGCCAGCAGAAAATCCAGGTCCTATAATTCACCCCTCCACTTT.